This T cell receptor (beta chain) was captured by sequencing in a study of Ad26.COV2.S vaccination and SARS-CoV-2 variants. Measured with immunoSEQ multiplex PCR; TCRdb has only the in-frame clones, and not every one. The sample records 300,000 to 350,000 clones, around 89% being singletons. Treatment indicated: over 15 received Ad26.COV2.S at low or high dose, single or two shots; 5 received placebo; per-sample allocation not given. After the first vaccine or placebo injection, samples were drawn on day 63. The CDR3 contains 15 residues. In germline, CDR1 is MNHNS, CDR2 SASEGT. V dropped 0 bases and J dropped 5 bases, with 13 bases sitting between them.

The specimen was peripheral blood, collected in a trial of Ad26.COV2.S vaccine versus placebo. The clonotype comes from a person between 18 and 65 years old who received the Ad26.COV2.S COVID-19 vaccine or a placebo. The chain links TRBV6-1 to TRBJ1-2; D gene uncertain. CDR3 residues: CASSEAQRPRYGYTF. For the CDR3, the DNA is TGTGCCAGCAGTGAAGCGCAGCGGCCGAGGTATGGCTACACCTTC.